The T cell receptor (beta chain) described here comes from a study of T cell changes during pregnancy in multiple sclerosis. Here immunoSEQ multiplex PCR was the method, and the copy in TCRdb shows in-frame clones only, minus some. The sample has tens of thousands of clones, about 90% seen once. Germline CDR1 is MGHDK and CDR2 is SYGVNS. V lost 3 bases and J 2 bases, leaving 10 bases between the germline ends. CDR3 size: 15 residues. The V and J genes are TRBV25-1 and TRBJ2-2, with D possibly being TRBD1 (6 bases). Sequences were derived from peripheral blood, sampled in the third trimester of pregnancy. The sequence came from a female donor in good health, enrolled as a control in a pregnancy study. The DNA of the CDR3 is TGTGCCAGCAGTGATGTCAGGGGAAACACCGGGGAGCTGTTTTTT. It codes for CASSDVRGNTGELFF.